This T cell receptor (beta chain) was identified during a study of Ad26.COV2.S vaccination and SARS-CoV-2 variants. Assay used: immunoSEQ multiplex PCR; TCRdb lists only in-frame clones, some missing. The sample lists a few hundred thousand clones; about 80% were seen once. Treatment reported: 15 to 20 received Ad26.COV2.S at low or high dose, single or two shots; roughly five received placebo; per-sample allocation not given. Sampling occurred on day 63 after the first vaccine or placebo injection. Regarding this clone: No antigen is known for it.

This CDR3 is 14 amino acids long. CDR1 and CDR2 from the germline V gene are SQVTM and ANQGSEA. The V end was cut by 4 bases, the J end by 8 bases, with 18 bases between. The study, taken as a whole, reports: An underestimation of total T cell responses may have resulted from the TCR breadth and depth analyses. Vaccinated individuals (as opposed to placebo recipients) had higher spike-specific TCR breadth. Reported post-vaccination CD8+ and CD4+ T cell responses to spike showed substantial breadth. Measurement of non-spike TCR breadth gave similar results in vaccine and placebo recipients.

The clonotype comes from a person between 18 and 60 years old who received the Ad26.COV2.S COVID-19 vaccine or a placebo. The chain uses TRBV29-1 and TRBJ2-1; D could derive from TRBD1 or TRBD2 (5 bases each). Material: peripheral blood, obtained in a trial of Ad26.COV2.S vaccine versus placebo. The CDR3 region is CSVVWDLIGDEQFF. As DNA, the CDR3 is TGCAGCGTTGTATGGGACCTCATAGGGGATGAGCAGTTCTTC.